This T cell receptor beta chain was sequenced in a study of cytomegalovirus exposure and HLA in healthy donors. Study overall: Within an early data release were around 87 million unique TCRs drawn from HLA-typed donors.

A word on this clone: Its antigen is undetermined.

Germline CDR1 is SGDLS and CDR2 is YYNGEE. Trimming shortened V by 0 bases and J by 3 bases, and 12 bases separated the two germline ends. This CDR3 contains 16 residues. The study's findings and limits: In a later analysis, across HLA loci, associated TCR counts were highest for DRB1, lowest for HLA-C.

The PCR made use of 60 Vbeta and 13 Jbeta primers. Some clones are missing from TCRdb's copy, which holds only in-frame ones; the method was immunoSEQ multiplex PCR. The repertoire includes under 130,000 clones, 78% of them detected once, and about 6% sits in the top ten. The receptor comes from a male donor in good health and CMV-seronegative. Sequencing was carried out using PBMCs. The V gene is TRBV9, the J gene TRBJ2-2, with D maybe TRBD2 (6 bases). The CDR3 DNA reads TGTGCCAGCAGCGTAGCGGGAGTATCTCACACCGGGGAGCTGTTTTTT. Its protein is CASSVAGVSHTGELFF.